Listed below are T cell receptor beta chains from one sample, sequenced in a study of shared clonotypes between healthy human individuals. This table comes from immunoSEQ multiplex PCR, and its TCRdb copy is limited to in-frame clones, with some not included. The table records about 1 million clones, approximately 70% of them present only once. Sequencing was performed on memory CD4+ T cells sorted from blood. The source is a man between 18 and 35 years old in good health. Both conserved end residues are part of each CDR3. Fields, in order: J gene, V gene, CDR3 protein.

j_gene: TRBJ1-3; v_gene: TRBV7-9; CDR3aa: CASSSRVSGNTIYF
j_gene: TRBJ2-3; v_gene: TRBV5-1; CDR3aa: CASSLGGDRTDTQYF
j_gene: TRBJ1-1; v_gene: TRBV5-4; CDR3aa: CASTPDRANTEAFF
j_gene: TRBJ2-3; v_gene: TRBV9; CDR3aa: CASGRTDTQYF
j_gene: TRBJ1-3; v_gene: TRBV19; CDR3aa: CASTPFSNLGNTIYF
j_gene: TRBJ1-4; v_gene: TRBV28; CDR3aa: CASKERPNNEKLFF
j_gene: TRBJ1-2; v_gene: TRBV6-6; CDR3aa: CASSSPDRGLYGYTF
j_gene: TRBJ1-4; v_gene: TRBV15; CDR3aa: CATSTDEGQANEKLFF
j_gene: TRBJ2-1; v_gene: TRBV12-5; CDR3aa: CASGLDTRRPGSYNEQFF
j_gene: TRBJ2-7; v_gene: TRBV6-6; CDR3aa: CASSSWTGNYEQYF
j_gene: TRBJ2-2; v_gene: TRBV7-9; CDR3aa: CASKRGGNLRTGELFF
j_gene: TRBJ2-5; v_gene: TRBV7-3; CDR3aa: CASSTWAGETQYF
j_gene: TRBJ2-2; v_gene: TRBV10-3; CDR3aa: CAISGQTGGNTGELFF
j_gene: TRBJ1-1; v_gene: TRBV28; CDR3aa: CASSLTVSEAFF
j_gene: TRBJ2-5; v_gene: TRBV5-1; CDR3aa: CASSFGEGVQETQYF
j_gene: TRBJ2-5; v_gene: TRBV5-1; CDR3aa: CASSLVSQEETQYF
j_gene: TRBJ2-3; v_gene: TRBV7-2; CDR3aa: CASSFESNPGSTQYF
j_gene: TRBJ2-4; v_gene: TRBV28; CDR3aa: CASSPAPARDIQYF
j_gene: TRBJ1-2; v_gene: TRBV29-1; CDR3aa: CSVAGRVNGYTF
j_gene: TRBJ2-2; v_gene: TRBV6-4; CDR3aa: CASSRQGSGELFF
j_gene: TRBJ1-5; v_gene: TRBV14; CDR3aa: CASSPPTGKLYSNQPQHF
j_gene: TRBJ2-7; v_gene: TRBV10-3; CDR3aa: CAISGGLEQYF
j_gene: TRBJ2-5; v_gene: TRBV14; CDR3aa: CASSQLGKETQYF
j_gene: TRBJ2-7; v_gene: TRBV7-7; CDR3aa: CASSLRVGGEQYF
j_gene: TRBJ2-7; v_gene: TRBV28; CDR3aa: CASSLVGVGEQYF
j_gene: TRBJ1-3; v_gene: TRBV10-1; CDR3aa: CASSAPGSGNTIYF
j_gene: TRBJ1-4; v_gene: TRBV28; CDR3aa: CASYHRVNEKLFF
j_gene: TRBJ2-7; v_gene: TRBV7-7; CDR3aa: CASPSSRGLYEQYF
j_gene: TRBJ1-1; v_gene: TRBV30; CDR3aa: CAWDTGETEAFF
j_gene: TRBJ2-7; v_gene: TRBV19; CDR3aa: CASRITSGTYEQYF